Listed below are T cell receptor beta chains from one sample, sequenced in a study of blood T cells in healthy people across ages. TCRdb reanalysed the 5' RACE reads using MiXCR and keeps one entry per CDR3 protein. The repertoire consists of roughly 1.5 million distinct CDR3 sequences, with about 42% occurring once and the leading ten covering less than 5%. Sequenced: blood. These receptors all stem from a woman under 30 in good health. CDR3s include the opening cysteine and the closing phenylalanine or tryptophan. A D gene is named only where the DNA matches it firmly. Size tells how often a clone was seen (once, few, many) or the class of an expanded clone, and some rows leave it out.

-	TRBV6-2/TRBV6-3	-	TRBJ1-1	CASSSNNMNTEAFF	TGTGCCAGCAGTTCAAACAACATGAACACTGAAGCTTTCTTT
many	TRBV3-1	-	TRBJ2-5	CASSQRNGLRTQYF	TGTGCCAGCAGCCAAAGGAACGGGCTGAGAACCCAGTACTTC
-	TRBV20-1	-	TRBJ1-2	CSARDKLPYGYTF	TGCAGTGCTAGAGATAAGCTACCCTATGGCTACACCTTC
-	TRBV4-1	-	TRBJ2-7	CASSQVESQGFYEQYF	TGCGCCAGCAGCCAAGTAGAGAGCCAGGGGTTCTACGAGCAGTACTTC
few	TRBV20-1	-	TRBJ2-3	CSAKDQTGTDTQYF	TGCAGTGCCAAGGACCAAACAGGGACAGATACGCAGTATTTT
few	TRBV2	-	TRBJ2-1	CASSPRTIYNEQFF	TGTGCCAGCAGTCCCAGGACTATTTACAATGAGCAGTTCTTC
-	TRBV4-2	-	TRBJ2-1	CASSQDSIAQFF	TGTGCCAGCAGCCAAGACAGCATTGCGCAGTTCTTC
-	TRBV6-1	-	TRBJ1-1	CASIYRVNTEAFF	TGTGCCAGCATTTACAGGGTGAACACTGAAGCTTTCTTT
few	TRBV2	TRBD1	TRBJ1-4	CASSQTGAEEKLFF	TGTGCCAGCAGCCAGACAGGGGCGGAAGAAAAACTGTTTTTT
few	TRBV5-6	-	TRBJ2-6	CASSSLGRDKFGTGANVLTF	TGTGCCAGCAGTTCCCTGGGCAGGGATAAGTTTGGTACTGGGGCCAACGTCCTGACTTTC
-	TRBV12-3/TRBV12-4	TRBD1	TRBJ2-5	CASSPQDREETQYF	TGTGCCAGCAGTCCCCAGGACAGGGAAGAGACCCAGTACTTC
few	TRBV5-1	TRBD1	TRBJ2-3	CASSLRQGITDTQYF	TGCGCCAGCAGCTTGAGACAGGGTATCACAGATACGCAGTATTTT
-	TRBV6-1	-	TRBJ1-4	CASSEEWASGLNEKLFF	TGTGCCAGCAGTGAAGAATGGGCCAGCGGACTTAATGAAAAACTGTTTTTT
-	TRBV20-1	TRBD1	TRBJ1-1	CSARRGQRIAFF	TGCAGTGCTAGACGGGGACAGAGAATAGCTTTCTTT
-	TRBV4-1	-	TRBJ2-2	CASSQDGAANTGELFF	TGCGCCAGCAGCCAAGATGGAGCAGCGAACACCGGGGAGCTGTTTTTT
-	TRBV11-2	-	TRBJ2-5	CASSLSAQETQYF	TGTGCCAGCAGCTTATCGGCTCAAGAGACCCAGTACTTC
-	TRBV7-2	-	TRBJ2-1	CASSALGQRHNEQFF	TGTGCCAGCAGCGCCTTGGGCCAGCGTCACAATGAGCAGTTCTTC
-	TRBV29-1	-	TRBJ2-2	CSVPGSLGELFF	TGCAGCGTACCAGGGAGTCTCGGGGAGCTGTTTTTT
once	TRBV4-1	-	TRBJ1-1	CASSQDPIGAGAFF	TGCGCCAGCAGCCAAGATCCCATCGGGGCGGGAGCTTTCTTT
few	TRBV6-5	TRBD2	TRBJ2-1	CASRAGTSGNNEQFF	TGTGCCAGCAGGGCCGGGACTAGCGGAAACAATGAGCAGTTCTTC
few	TRBV30	-	TRBJ2-1	CAWVEGHPNGEQFF	TGTGCCTGGGTGGAAGGACACCCGAACGGTGAGCAGTTCTTC
few	TRBV7-9	-	TRBJ2-7	CASSLGTWVEQYF	TGTGCCAGCAGCTTAGGCACATGGGTTGAGCAGTACTTC
few	TRBV4-1	TRBD2	TRBJ2-1	CASSQEGSGTNNEQFF	TGCGCCAGCAGCCAAGAAGGCAGCGGGACGAACAATGAGCAGTTCTTC
-	TRBV29-1	TRBD1	TRBJ2-1	CSVQGDGQYNEQFF	TGCAGCGTTCAGGGGGACGGCCAGTACAATGAGCAGTTCTTC
-	TRBV7-2	-	TRBJ2-3	CASSFGPGSDTQYF	TGTGCCAGCAGCTTTGGTCCGGGATCAGATACGCAGTATTTT
-	TRBV20-1	-	TRBJ1-1	CSARDPRGLNTEAFF	TGCAGTGCTAGAGACCCCAGGGGACTGAACACTGAAGCTTTCTTT
-	TRBV7-9	-	TRBJ2-7	CASRHGGSYEQYF	TGTGCCAGCAGGCACGGGGGTTCCTACGAGCAGTACTTC
-	TRBV7-2	-	TRBJ1-1	CASRSDKGNTEAFF	TGTGCCAGCAGGTCGGACAAGGGTAACACTGAAGCTTTCTTT
few	TRBV12-3/TRBV12-4	-	TRBJ2-7	CASSATVYEQYF	TGTGCCAGCAGCGCTACTGTATACGAGCAGTACTTC
-	TRBV12-3/TRBV12-4	TRBD1	TRBJ1-2	CASSLGTAYGHTF	TGTGCCAGCAGTCTCGGGACAGCGTATGGCCACACCTTC
-	TRBV20-1	-	TRBJ2-3	CSARPENTDTQYF	TGCAGTGCTAGACCCGAGAACACAGATACGCAGTATTTT
-	TRBV7-2	TRBD2	TRBJ2-3	CASRIPGTSGLTDTQYF	TGTGCCAGCAGAATTCCCGGGACTAGCGGGCTCACAGATACGCAGTATTTT
-	TRBV29-1	-	TRBJ2-7	CSVEKPVLVQYF	TGCAGCGTTGAGAAACCCGTCTTAGTGCAGTACTTC
-	TRBV12-3/TRBV12-4	-	TRBJ1-1	CTSSWQHTEAFF	TGTACCAGCAGTTGGCAGCACACTGAAGCTTTCTTT